The 21 T cell receptor beta chains given below trace back to one sample, sequenced in a study of blood T cell repertoires in COVID-19. Here immunoSEQ multiplex PCR was the method, and the copy in TCRdb shows in-frame clones only, minus some. The sample includes under 500,000 clones, around 88% of them seen just once. Input material: peripheral blood. These receptors all stem from a woman in her twenties or thirties with acute or convalescent COVID-19.

The chain has TRBV7-9 and TRBJ2-1; 11 positions agree with TRBD2. V was pared by 5 bases and J by 9 bases, with 12 bases of the junction left unmatched. CDR3 length: 16 residues. CDR1 and CDR2 (germline): SEHNR, FQNEAQ (reference sequence). CDR3 sequence (DNA): TGTGCCAGCAGCACGTTAGCGGGGGGGCCTCTAGCTGAGCAGTTCTTC. Its protein is CASSTLAGGPLAEQFF. Looking up the rest from reference TRBV7-9 and TRBJ2-1 gives the full variable domain: DTGVSQNPRHKITKRGQNVTFRCDPISEHNRLYWYRQTLGQGPEFLTYFQNEAQLEKSRLLSDRFSAERPKGSFSTLEIQRTEQGDSAMYLCASSTLAGGPLAEQFFGPGTRLTVL.

This chain joins TRBV7-2 and TRBJ2-7, with D possibly matching TRBD2 (5 bases). The germline CDR1 and CDR2 sequences are SGHTA and FQGNSA. V lost 3 bases, J lost 2 bases, and 11 bases lay in between. CDR3 length equals 14 residues. The CDR3 sequence: CASSFAAGAYEQYF. Here the CDR3 DNA reads TGTGCCAGCAGCTTCGCCGCGGGCGCCTACGAGCAGTACTTC. Based on the CDR3 plus reference TRBV7-2 and TRBJ2-7, the full variable domain is GAGVSQSPSNKVTEKGKDVELRCDPISGHTALYWYRQSLGQGLEFLIYFQGNSAPDKSGLPSDRFSAERTGGSVSTLTIQRTQQEDSAVYLCASSFAAGAYEQYFGPGTRLTVT.

The chain combines TRBV2 with TRBJ1-2, with 8 bases fitting TRBD1. The V and J ends lost 7 bases and 7 bases, in that order; junction bases with no gene match: 8. This CDR3 spans 13 amino acids. In germline, CDR1 is SNHLY, CDR2 FYNNEI. The chain's CDR3 is CASMPQGAGGYTF. In nucleotides, the CDR3 is TGTGCCAGCATGCCTCAGGGGGCAGGTGGCTACACCTTC. The entire variable domain, with the rest obtained from reference TRBV2 and TRBJ1-2, is as follows: EPEVTQTPSHQVTQMGQEVILRCVPISNHLYFYWYRQILGQKVEFLVSFYNNEISEKSEIFDDQFSVERPDGSNFTLKIRSTKLEDSAMYFCASMPQGAGGYTFGSGTRLTVV.

This clone was observed a few times. The J gene is TRBJ2-1, the V gene TRBV2; a weak D match, TRBD2 (5 bases). V lost 2 bases to trimming and J lost 6 bases, with 5 bases between them. The CDR3 extends over 12 amino acids. CDR1 is SNHLY, CDR2 FYNNEI, per germline. CDR3 in DNA: TGTGCCAGCAGTGAAAGCGGCAATGAGCAGTTCTTC. Translating gives CASSESGNEQFF.

V usage is TRBV6-4 and J usage is TRBJ2-1, with 14 bases identical to TRBD2. The CDR3 covers 17 residues. Germline V lookup: CDR1 MRHNA, CDR2 SNTAGT. J lost 1 base, V lost 6 bases, and 5 bases had no gene match. The CDR3 nucleotides are TGTGCCAGCAGGAGACTAGCGGGGGGGCCGTCCTACAATGAGCAGTTCTTC. Encoded protein: CASRRLAGGPSYNEQFF.

The V call is TRBV5-1, the J call TRBJ2-1, with 7 bases fitting TRBD1. Losses at the gene ends were 2 bases for V and 7 bases for J; bases not matched to a gene: 9. The germline gives CDR1 SGHRS, CDR2 YFSETQ. The CDR3 length is 15 residues. This CDR3 reads CASSFSQGERNEQFF. For the CDR3, the DNA is TGCGCCAGCAGCTTCTCGCAGGGGGAGAGGAATGAGCAGTTCTTC.

The chain carries TRBV9 and TRBJ1-5, with D possibly being TRBD1 (6 bases). This CDR3 is 14 amino acids long. The V gene's germline CDR1 is SGDLS and CDR2 YYNGEE. Trimming took 2 bases from V and 6 from J, leaving 12 bases between them. CDR3 amino acids: CASSVSGEGQPQHF. DNA for the CDR3: TGTGCCAGCAGCGTGTCAGGGGAAGGTCAGCCCCAGCATTTT.

The J gene is TRBJ2-2, the V gene TRBV10-2; possibly TRBD1 for D (6 bases). This CDR3 has 13 amino acids. Deletions cut 6 bases from V and 1 base from J, with 6 bases between. Germline V CDR1 and CDR2: WSHSY, SAAADI. The CDR3 coding sequence is TGCGCCAGCAGGGACAGGAACACCGGGGAGCTGTTTTTT. Translation gives CASRDRNTGELFF.

The V and J genes are TRBV5-1 and TRBJ1-1, with D unresolved. Germline assignment: CDR1 SGHRS and CDR2 YFSETQ. The V end was cut by 4 bases, the J end by 8 bases, with 9 bases between. The CDR3 consists of 11 residues. This CDR3 reads CASSGGEEAFF. The CDR3 DNA reads TGCGCCAGCAGCGGCGGTGAGGAAGCTTTCTTT.

This chain connects TRBV2 to TRBJ2-2; 7 nucleotides line up with TRBD1. Trimming took 7 bases from V and 4 from J; bases not matched to a gene: 3. Looked up from germline, CDR1 is SNHLY and CDR2 is FYNNEI. The CDR3 is 13 residues long. CDR3 bases: TGTGCCAGCAAAGGACAGGCCACCGGGGAGCTGTTTTTT. Its protein is CASKGQATGELFF.

The V gene is TRBV6-1, the J gene TRBJ1-1, with 9 bases that match TRBD1. CDR1 MNHNS and CDR2 SASEGT come from the germline V gene. The CDR3 extends over 17 amino acids. J gave up 1 base and V 1 base, and 7 bases lay outside the gene matches. Here the CDR3 reads CASSEVFGTGTNTEAFF. In nucleotides, the CDR3 is TGTGCCAGCAGTGAAGTATTCGGGACAGGGACGAACACTGAAGCTTTCTTT.

The rearrangement links TRBV5-1 to TRBJ2-1; no definite D call. This CDR3 has 14 amino acids. From germline, CDR1 is SGHRS and CDR2 YFSETQ. Deletions cut 5 bases from V and 8 bases from J, with 17 bases between. The CDR3 bases are TGCGCCAGCAGTATCGGCAGCCCAGGCGATGAGCAGTTCTTC. It codes for CASSIGSPGDEQFF. Combining the CDR3 with reference TRBV5-1 and TRBJ2-1 gives the whole variable domain KAGVTQTPRYLIKTRGQQVTLSCSPISGHRSVSWYQQTPGQGLQFLFEYFSETQRNKGNFPGRFSGRQFSNSRSEMNVSTLELGDSALYLCASSIGSPGDEQFFGPGTRLTVL.

The count of this clone is one. The rearrangement links TRBV30 to TRBJ2-7; D may be TRBD1 (6 bases). The CDR3 totals 14 residues. Between the trimmed V and J ends, which lost 1 base and 0 bases, there was a span of 10 bases. The germline gives CDR1 GTSNPN, CDR2 SVGIG (reference sequence). CDR3: CAWSGGGRSYEQYF. CDR3 bases: TGTGCCTGGAGTGGAGGGGGTCGCTCCTACGAGCAGTACTTC.

The chain joins TRBV10-2 to TRBJ1-4, with 7 bases identical to TRBD1. The length of the CDR3 is 15 residues. Germline V lookup: CDR1 WSHSY, CDR2 SAAADI. The ends lost 6 bases at V and 3 bases at J; junction bases unmatched: 7. Here the CDR3 DNA reads TGCGCCAGCAGCAAACAGGGGATGGCTAATGAAAAACTGTTTTTT. Its translation is CASSKQGMANEKLFF.

The V gene is TRBV2, the J gene TRBJ2-7; D ambiguous. V gave up 6 bases and J gave up 4 bases, with 4 bases separating them. This CDR3 is built from 10 residues. In germline, CDR1 is SNHLY, CDR2 FYNNEI. The CDR3: CASSRYEQYF. CDR3 DNA sequence: TGTGCCAGCAGCCGGTACGAGCAGTACTTC.

This chain joins TRBV11-2 and TRBJ2-5, with D possibly TRBD1 on 5 matching bases. Per germline, CDR1 SGHAT and CDR2 FQNNGV. The length of the CDR3 is 14 residues. The ends were cut back, 1 base at V and 3 bases at J, with 9 bases in the middle. The CDR3 DNA reads as TGTGCCAGCAGCTTAGGGCAGGGCAAAGAGACCCAGTACTTC. It encodes CASSLGQGKETQYF.

The gene calls are TRBV5-1 and TRBJ2-3, with D perhaps TRBD2 (5 bases). V was trimmed by 5 bases and J by 2 bases, leaving 12 bases between them. This CDR3 region has 14 residues. The V gene's germline CDR1 is SGHRS and CDR2 YFSETQ. The CDR3 DNA reads TGCGCCAGCAGTACGGGATCCCTCACAGATACGCAGTATTTT. Amino acid sequence: CASSTGSLTDTQYF. The whole variable domain, filled in from reference TRBV5-1 and TRBJ2-3, reads KAGVTQTPRYLIKTRGQQVTLSCSPISGHRSVSWYQQTPGQGLQFLFEYFSETQRNKGNFPGRFSGRQFSNSRSEMNVSTLELGDSALYLCASSTGSLTDTQYFGPGTRLTVL.

The chain joins TRBV30 to TRBJ2-7; perhaps TRBD2 as D (6 bases). Germline CDR1 is GTSNPN and CDR2 is SVGIG (reference sequence). This CDR3 has 14 residues. The V gene lost 2 bases and the J gene lost 3 bases, with 14 bases spanning the gap. In DNA, the CDR3 is TGTGCCTGGAGTTTGGGGGGTTGGAACTACGAGCAGTACTTC. Its protein is CAWSLGGWNYEQYF.

This chain links TRBV18 with TRBJ1-3, with D possibly matching TRBD1 (5 bases). Germline CDR1 reads KGHSH; CDR2 reads LQKENI. The CDR3 has 16 amino acids. Trimming pared 6 bases from V and 0 bases from J, leaving 15 bases between. CDR3 protein: CASSDSGVNSGNTIYF. In DNA, the CDR3 is TGTGCCAGCTCCGACAGCGGGGTGAACTCTGGAAACACCATATATTTT. The whole variable domain, filled in from reference TRBV18 and TRBJ1-3, reads NAGVMQNPRHLVRRRGQEARLRCSPMKGHSHVYWYRQLPEEGLKFMVYLQKENIIDESGMPKERFSAEFPKEGPSILRIQQVVRGDSAAYFCASSDSGVNSGNTIYFGEGSWLTVV.

The sample holds one count of this clone. The V gene is TRBV9, the J gene TRBJ2-7; 11 positions match TRBD1. V lost 4 bases and J lost 3; bases outside the gene matches: 3. CDR3 length: 14 amino acids. Germline V CDR1 and CDR2: SGDLS, YYNGEE. The CDR3 DNA reads as TGTGCCAGCAGCCTAGGGACAGGGGGCTACGAGCAGTACTTC. Translation: CASSLGTGGYEQYF.

This chain links TRBV24-1 with TRBJ2-1; 14 bases match TRBD2. The J segment lost 7 bases and the V segment lost 4 bases, leaving 5 bases of the junction unmatched. CDR1 and CDR2 from the germline V gene are KGHDR and SFDVKD. The CDR3 is 16 amino acids. CDR3 sequence: CATSDLGTSGGNEQFF. Here the CDR3 DNA reads TGTGCCACCAGTGACCTCGGGACTAGCGGGGGAAATGAGCAGTTCTTC.